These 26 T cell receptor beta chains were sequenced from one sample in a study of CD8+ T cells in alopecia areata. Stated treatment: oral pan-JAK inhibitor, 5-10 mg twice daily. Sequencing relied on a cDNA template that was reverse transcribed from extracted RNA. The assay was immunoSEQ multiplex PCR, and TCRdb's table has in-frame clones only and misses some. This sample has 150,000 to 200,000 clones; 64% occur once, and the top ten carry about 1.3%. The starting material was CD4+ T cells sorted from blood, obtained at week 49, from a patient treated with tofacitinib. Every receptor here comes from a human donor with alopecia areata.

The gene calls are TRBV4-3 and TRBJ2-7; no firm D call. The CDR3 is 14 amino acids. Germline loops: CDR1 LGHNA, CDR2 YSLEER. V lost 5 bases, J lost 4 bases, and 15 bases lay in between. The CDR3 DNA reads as TGCGCCAGCAGCAAAACTGGAAGGTTTTACGAGCAGTACTTC. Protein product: CASSKTGRFYEQYF.

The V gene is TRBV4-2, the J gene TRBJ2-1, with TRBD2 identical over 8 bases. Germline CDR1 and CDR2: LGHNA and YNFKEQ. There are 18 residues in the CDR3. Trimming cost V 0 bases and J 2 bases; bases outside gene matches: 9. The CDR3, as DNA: TGTGCCAGCAGCCAAGAAGGTGGGGCGGGGGGCACCTACAATGAGCAGTTCTTC. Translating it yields CASSQEGGAGGTYNEQFF.

CDR3 sequence reads: CASSSEGTGGDSPLHF. The CDR3, as DNA: TGCGCCAGCAGCTCCGAAGGGACAGGGGGAGATTCACCCCTCCACTTT. The chain employs TRBV5-1 and TRBJ1-6; TRBD1 matches at 11 bases. With 3 bases clipped from V and 8 bases from J, the junction kept 7 bases outside the gene matches. This CDR3 comprises 16 residues. Germline V gene data show CDR1 as SGHRS and CDR2 as YFSETQ.

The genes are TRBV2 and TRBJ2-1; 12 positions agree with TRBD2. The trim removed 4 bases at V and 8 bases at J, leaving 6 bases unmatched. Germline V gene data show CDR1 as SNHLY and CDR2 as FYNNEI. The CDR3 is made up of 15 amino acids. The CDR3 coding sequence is TGTGCCAGCAGTGGGACCCTAGCGGGGGGGGATGAGCAGTTCTTC. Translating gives CASSGTLAGGDEQFF.

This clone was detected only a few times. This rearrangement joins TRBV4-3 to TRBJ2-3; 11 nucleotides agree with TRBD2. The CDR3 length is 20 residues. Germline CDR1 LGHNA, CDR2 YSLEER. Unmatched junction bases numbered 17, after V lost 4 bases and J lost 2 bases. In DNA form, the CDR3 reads TGCGCCAGCAGCCTCCAACTACAAACCGGGACTAGCGGACCCACAGATACGCAGTATTTT. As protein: CASSLQLQTGTSGPTDTQYF.

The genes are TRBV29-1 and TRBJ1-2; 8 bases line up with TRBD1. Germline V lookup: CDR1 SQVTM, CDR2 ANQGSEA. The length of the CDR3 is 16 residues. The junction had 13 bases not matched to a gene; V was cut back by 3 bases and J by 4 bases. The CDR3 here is CSVELRGTGSSYGYTF. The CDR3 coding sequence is TGCAGCGTTGAGCTCCGAGGGACAGGATCTTCCTATGGCTACACCTTC.

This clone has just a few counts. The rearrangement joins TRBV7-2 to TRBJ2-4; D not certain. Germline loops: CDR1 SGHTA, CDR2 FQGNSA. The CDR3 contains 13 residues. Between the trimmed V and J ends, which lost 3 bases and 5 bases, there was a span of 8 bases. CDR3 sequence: CASSLGDQNIQYF. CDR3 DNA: TGTGCCAGCAGCTTGGGCGATCAAAACATTCAGTACTTC.

The CDR3 loop is CAWTPPGLAGGREQFF. As DNA, the CDR3 is TGTGCCTGGACCCCGCCAGGACTAGCGGGGGGTAGGGAGCAGTTCTTC. J is TRBJ2-1 and V is TRBV30; 14 bases align to TRBD2. This CDR3 has 16 amino acids. CDR1 is GTSNPN, CDR2 SVGIG, per germline (reference sequence). Unmatched junction bases numbered 12, after V lost 4 bases and J lost 10 bases.

The CDR3 loop reads CAISEPGGQQYF. CDR3 nucleotides: TGTGCCATCAGTGAACCGGGGGGTCAGCAGTACTTC. The chain links TRBV10-3 to TRBJ2-7; the match to TRBD2 covers 7 bases. CDR3 size: 12 residues. Trimming at V came to 3 bases and at J to 8 bases, leaving 4 bases not matched to a gene. CDR1 and CDR2 from the germline V gene are ENHRY and SYGVKD.

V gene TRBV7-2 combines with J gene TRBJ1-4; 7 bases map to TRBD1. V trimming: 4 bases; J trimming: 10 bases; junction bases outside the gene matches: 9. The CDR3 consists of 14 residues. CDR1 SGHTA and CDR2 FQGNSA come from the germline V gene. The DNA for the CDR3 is TGTGCCAGCAGCTCGGACAGGTTTACTGGAAAACTGTTTTTT. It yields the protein CASSSDRFTGKLFF.

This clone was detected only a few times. The CDR3 is CASRDSYEQYF. CDR3 bases: TGTGCCAGCAGGGACTCCTACGAGCAGTACTTC. This chain connects TRBV2 to TRBJ2-7; D not certain. CDR3 size: 11 residues. Germline V lookup: CDR1 SNHLY, CDR2 FYNNEI. Between the trimmed V and J ends, which lost 6 bases and 0 bases, there was a span of 3 bases. The full variable domain, in which reference TRBV2 and TRBJ2-7 provide the parts outside the CDR3, is EPEVTQTPSHQVTQMGQEVILRCVPISNHLYFYWYRQILGQKVEFLVSFYNNEISEKSEIFDDQFSVERPDGSNFTLKIRSTKLEDSAMYFCASRDSYEQYFGPGTRLTVT.

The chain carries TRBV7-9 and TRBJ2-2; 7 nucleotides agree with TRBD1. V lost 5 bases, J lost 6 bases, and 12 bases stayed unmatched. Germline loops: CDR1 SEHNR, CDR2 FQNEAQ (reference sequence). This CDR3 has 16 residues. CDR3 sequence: CASSLTRTGVAGELFF. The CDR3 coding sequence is TGTGCCAGCAGCCTAACGCGAACAGGGGTTGCCGGGGAGCTGTTTTTT.

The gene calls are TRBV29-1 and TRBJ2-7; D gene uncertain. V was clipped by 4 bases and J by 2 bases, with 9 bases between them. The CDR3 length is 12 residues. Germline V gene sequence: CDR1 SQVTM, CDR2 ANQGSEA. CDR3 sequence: CSVASQAYEQYF. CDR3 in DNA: TGCAGCGTTGCGAGTCAGGCCTACGAGCAGTACTTC.

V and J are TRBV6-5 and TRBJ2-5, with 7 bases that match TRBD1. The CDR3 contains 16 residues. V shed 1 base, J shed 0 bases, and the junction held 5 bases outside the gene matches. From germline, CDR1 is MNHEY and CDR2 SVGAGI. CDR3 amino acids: CASSYFLGTDQETQYF. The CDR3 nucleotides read TGTGCCAGCAGTTACTTCCTTGGGACAGACCAAGAGACCCAGTACTTC.

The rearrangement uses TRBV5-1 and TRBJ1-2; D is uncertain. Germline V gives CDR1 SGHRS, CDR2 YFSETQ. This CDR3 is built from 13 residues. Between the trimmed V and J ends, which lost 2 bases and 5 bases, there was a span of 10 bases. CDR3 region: CASSFDDEYGYTF. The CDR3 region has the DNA TGCGCCAGCAGCTTTGACGATGAATATGGCTACACCTTC.

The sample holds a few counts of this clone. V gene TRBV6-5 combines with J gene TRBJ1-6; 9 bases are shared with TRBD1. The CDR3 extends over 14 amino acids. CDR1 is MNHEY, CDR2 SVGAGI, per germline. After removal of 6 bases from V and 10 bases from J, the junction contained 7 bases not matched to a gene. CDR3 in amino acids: CASRTPGQGSPLHF. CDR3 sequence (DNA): TGTGCCAGCAGAACCCCGGGACAGGGCTCACCCCTCCACTTT.

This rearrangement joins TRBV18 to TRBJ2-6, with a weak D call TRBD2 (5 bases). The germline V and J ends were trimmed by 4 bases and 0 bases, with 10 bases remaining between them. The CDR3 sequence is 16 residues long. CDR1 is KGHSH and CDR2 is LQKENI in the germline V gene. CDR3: CASSLSRGSGANVLTF. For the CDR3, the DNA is TGTGCCAGCTCACTTAGTCGGGGCTCTGGGGCCAACGTCCTGACTTTC.

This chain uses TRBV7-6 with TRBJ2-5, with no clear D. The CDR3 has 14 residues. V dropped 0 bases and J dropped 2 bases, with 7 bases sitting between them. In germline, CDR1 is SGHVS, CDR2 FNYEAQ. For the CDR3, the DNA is TGTGCCAGCAGCTTAGCACACCAACAAGAGACCCAGTACTTC. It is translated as CASSLAHQQETQYF.

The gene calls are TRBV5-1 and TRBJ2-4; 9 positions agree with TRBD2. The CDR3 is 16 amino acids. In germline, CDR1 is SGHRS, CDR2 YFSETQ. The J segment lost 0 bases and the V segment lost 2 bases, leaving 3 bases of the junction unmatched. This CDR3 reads CASSLLAGVAKNIQYF. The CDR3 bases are TGCGCCAGCAGCTTACTAGCGGGTGTAGCCAAAAACATTCAGTACTTC.

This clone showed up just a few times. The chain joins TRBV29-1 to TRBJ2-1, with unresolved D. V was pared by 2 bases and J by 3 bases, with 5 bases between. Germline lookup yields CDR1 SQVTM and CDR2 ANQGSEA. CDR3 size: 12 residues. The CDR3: CSVETYYNEQFF. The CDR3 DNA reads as TGCAGCGTTGAAACCTACTACAATGAGCAGTTCTTC.

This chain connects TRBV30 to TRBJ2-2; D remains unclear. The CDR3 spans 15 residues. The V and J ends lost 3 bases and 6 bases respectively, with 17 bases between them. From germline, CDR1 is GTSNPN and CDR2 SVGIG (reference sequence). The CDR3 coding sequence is TGTGCCTGGAGCCCCAGTGGACGGATGGCCGGGGAGCTGTTTTTT. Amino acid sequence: CAWSPSGRMAGELFF.

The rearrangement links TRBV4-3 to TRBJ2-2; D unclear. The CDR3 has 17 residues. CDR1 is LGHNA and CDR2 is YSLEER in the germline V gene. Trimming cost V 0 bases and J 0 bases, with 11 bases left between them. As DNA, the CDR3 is TGCGCCAGCAGCCAAGAAAATTCTCACGCGAACACCGGGGAGCTGTTTTTT. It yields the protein CASSQENSHANTGELFF.

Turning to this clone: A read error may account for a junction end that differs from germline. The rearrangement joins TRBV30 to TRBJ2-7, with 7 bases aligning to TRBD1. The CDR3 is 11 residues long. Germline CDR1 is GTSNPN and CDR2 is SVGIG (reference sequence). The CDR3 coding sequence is TGTGCTTGGAAAAGGGGGCACGAGCAGTACTTC. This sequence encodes CAWKRGHEQYF.

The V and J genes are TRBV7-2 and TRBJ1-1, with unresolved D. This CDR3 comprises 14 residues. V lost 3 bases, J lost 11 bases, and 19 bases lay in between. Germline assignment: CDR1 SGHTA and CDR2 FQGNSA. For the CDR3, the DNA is TGTGCCAGCAGCTTCCAGGTGAAAACGACGGGGGCTTTCTTT. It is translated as CASSFQVKTTGAFF.

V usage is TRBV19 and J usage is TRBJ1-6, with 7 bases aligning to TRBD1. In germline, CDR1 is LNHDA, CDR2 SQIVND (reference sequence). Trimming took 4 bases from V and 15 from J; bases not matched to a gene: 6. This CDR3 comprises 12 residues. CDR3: CASSTSGTDLHF. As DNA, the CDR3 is TGTGCCAGTAGTACCAGTGGGACAGACCTCCACTTT.

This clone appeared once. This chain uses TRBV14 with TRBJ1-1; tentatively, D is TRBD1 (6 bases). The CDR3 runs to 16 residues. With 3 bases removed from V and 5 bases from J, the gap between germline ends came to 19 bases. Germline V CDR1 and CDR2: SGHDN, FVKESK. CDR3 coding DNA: TGTGCCAGCAGCCACCAAGGGCCCACAGGGTTAACTGAAGCTTTCTTT. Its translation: CASSHQGPTGLTEAFF.